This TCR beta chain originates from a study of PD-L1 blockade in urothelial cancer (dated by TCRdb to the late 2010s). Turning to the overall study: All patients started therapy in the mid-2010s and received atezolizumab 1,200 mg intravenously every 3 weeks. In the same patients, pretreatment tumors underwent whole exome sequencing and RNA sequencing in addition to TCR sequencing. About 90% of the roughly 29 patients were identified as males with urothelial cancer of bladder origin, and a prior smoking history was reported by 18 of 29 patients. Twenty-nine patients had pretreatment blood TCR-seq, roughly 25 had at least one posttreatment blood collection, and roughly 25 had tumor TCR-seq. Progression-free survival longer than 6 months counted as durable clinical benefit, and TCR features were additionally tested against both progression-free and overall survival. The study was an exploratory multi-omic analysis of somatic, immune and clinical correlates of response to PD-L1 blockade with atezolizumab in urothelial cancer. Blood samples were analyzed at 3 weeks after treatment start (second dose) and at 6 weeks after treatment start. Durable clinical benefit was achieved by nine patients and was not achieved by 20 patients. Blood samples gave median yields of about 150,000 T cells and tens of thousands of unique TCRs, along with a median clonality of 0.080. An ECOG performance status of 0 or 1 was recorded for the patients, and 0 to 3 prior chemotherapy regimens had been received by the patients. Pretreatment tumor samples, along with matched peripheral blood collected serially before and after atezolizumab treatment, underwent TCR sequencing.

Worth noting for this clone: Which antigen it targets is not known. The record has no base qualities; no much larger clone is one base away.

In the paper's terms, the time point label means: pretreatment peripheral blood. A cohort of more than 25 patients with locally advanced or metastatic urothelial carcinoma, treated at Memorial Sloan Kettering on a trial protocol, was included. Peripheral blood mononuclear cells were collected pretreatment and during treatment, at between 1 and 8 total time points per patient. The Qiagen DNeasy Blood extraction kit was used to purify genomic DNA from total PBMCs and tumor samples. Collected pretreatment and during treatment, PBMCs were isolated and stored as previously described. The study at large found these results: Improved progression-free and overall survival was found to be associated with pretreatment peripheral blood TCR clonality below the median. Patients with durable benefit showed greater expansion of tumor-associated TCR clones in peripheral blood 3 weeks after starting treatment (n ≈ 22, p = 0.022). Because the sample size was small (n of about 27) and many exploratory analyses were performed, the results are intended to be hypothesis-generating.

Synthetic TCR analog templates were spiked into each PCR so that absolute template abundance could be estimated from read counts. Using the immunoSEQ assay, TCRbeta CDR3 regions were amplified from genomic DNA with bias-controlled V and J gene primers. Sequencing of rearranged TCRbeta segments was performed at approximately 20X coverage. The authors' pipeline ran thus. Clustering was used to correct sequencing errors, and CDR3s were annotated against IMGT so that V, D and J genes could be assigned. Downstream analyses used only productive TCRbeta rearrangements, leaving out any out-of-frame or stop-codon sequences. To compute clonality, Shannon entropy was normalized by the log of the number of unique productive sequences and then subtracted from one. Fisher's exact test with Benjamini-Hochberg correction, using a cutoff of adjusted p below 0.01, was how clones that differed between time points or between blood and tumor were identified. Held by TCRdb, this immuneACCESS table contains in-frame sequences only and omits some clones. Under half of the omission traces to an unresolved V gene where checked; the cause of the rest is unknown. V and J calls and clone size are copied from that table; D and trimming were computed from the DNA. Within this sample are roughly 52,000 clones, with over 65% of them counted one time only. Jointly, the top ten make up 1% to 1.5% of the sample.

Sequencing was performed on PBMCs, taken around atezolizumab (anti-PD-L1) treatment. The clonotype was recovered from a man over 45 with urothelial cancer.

The DNA sequence reads TGTGCCAGCAGCCCCCAAGCTAATCAGGGTGGCTACACCTTC. Translated, this is CASSPQANQGGYTF. The chain is made from TRBV7-2 and TRBJ1-2; the D gene is perhaps TRBD1, from 5 matching bases. CDR1 and CDR2 were assigned from the germline V gene as SGHTA and FQGNSA. The CDR3 contains 14 residues, cysteine and phenylalanine counted. Only the CDR3 DNA stays, 42 bases, in frame from base 1. V loses 5 bases of germline sequence and J loses 7 bases, and the interval between the two ends is 17 bases.